This T cell receptor (beta chain) is from a study of circulating and synovial CD4+ cells in juvenile arthritis. Study-wide findings and caveats: These blood cells shared more CDR3 sequences with synovium than bulk blood. Deeper sequencing increased measured overlap with synovial clonotypes. Circulating pathogenic-like and bulk T cells looked alike by Vbeta family usage. These repertoires were less diverse than bulk blood CD4 repertoires.

As for this clone: Its antigen is undetermined.

Produced via immunoSEQ multiplex PCR; TCRdb's table is partial and in-frame only. The sample records 36,000 or so clones, 85% to 95% being singletons. The TCR originated in a human donor with juvenile idiopathic arthritis. Specimen: CD4+ T cells from blood.

The chain's CDR3 is CASSLLVQGDSPLHF. CDR3 sequence (DNA): TGTGCCAGCAGCTTATTGGTGCAGGGGGATTCACCCCTCCACTTT. The chain joins TRBV11-2 to TRBJ1-6; the match to TRBD1 covers 7 bases. The CDR3 length is 15 residues. Trimming removed 2 bases from V and 8 bases from J; junction bases left unmatched: 6. CDR1 SGHAT and CDR2 FQNNGV come from the germline V gene. Supplemented by reference TRBV11-2 and TRBJ1-6, the full variable domain reads EAGVAQSPRYKIIEKRQSVAFWCNPISGHATLYWYQQILGQGPKLLIQFQNNGVVDDSQLPKDRFSAERLKGVDSTLKIQPAKLEDSAVYLCASSLLVQGDSPLHFGNGTRLTVT.